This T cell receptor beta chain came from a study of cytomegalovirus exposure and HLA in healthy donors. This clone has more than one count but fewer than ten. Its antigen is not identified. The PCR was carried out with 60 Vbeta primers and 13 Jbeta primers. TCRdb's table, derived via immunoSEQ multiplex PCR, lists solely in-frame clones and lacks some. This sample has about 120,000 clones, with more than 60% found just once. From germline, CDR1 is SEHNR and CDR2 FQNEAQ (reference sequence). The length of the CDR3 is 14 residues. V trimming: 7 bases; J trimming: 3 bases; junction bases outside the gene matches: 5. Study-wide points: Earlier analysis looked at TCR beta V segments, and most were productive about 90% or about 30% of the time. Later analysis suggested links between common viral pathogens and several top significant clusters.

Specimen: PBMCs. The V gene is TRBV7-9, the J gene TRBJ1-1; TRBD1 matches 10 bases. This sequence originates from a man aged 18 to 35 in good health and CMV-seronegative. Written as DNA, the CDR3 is TGTGCCAGCACAGACAGGGGGCAAGACACTGAAGCTTTCTTT. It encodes CASTDRGQDTEAFF.